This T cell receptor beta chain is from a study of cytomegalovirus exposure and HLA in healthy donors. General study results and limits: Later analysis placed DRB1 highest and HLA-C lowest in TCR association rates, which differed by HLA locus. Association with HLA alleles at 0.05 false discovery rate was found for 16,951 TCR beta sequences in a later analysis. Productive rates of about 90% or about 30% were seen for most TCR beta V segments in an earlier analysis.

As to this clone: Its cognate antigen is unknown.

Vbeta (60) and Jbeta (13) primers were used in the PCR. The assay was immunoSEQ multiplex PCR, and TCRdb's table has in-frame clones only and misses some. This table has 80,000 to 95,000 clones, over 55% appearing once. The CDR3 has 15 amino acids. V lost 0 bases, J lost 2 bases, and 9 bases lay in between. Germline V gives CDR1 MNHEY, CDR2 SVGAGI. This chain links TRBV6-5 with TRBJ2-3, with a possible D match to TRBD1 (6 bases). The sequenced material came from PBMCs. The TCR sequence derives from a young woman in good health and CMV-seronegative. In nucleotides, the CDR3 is TGTGCCAGCAGTTACTCACAGGGCCTCACAGATACGCAGTATTTT. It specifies CASSYSQGLTDTQYF.